This T cell receptor (beta chain) was recovered during a study of shared clonotypes between healthy human individuals. Broader study findings: Blood alone was sampled, and tissue repertoires likely differ.

Turning to this clone: No antigen is known for it.

This CDR3 has 14 residues. After removal of 1 base from V and 9 bases from J, the junction contained 5 bases not matched to a gene. CDR1 is SGHTA and CDR2 is FQGNSA in the germline V gene. Ten immunoSEQ deep assay plates were used to sequence the DNA of unsorted PBMCs. Source study methods: ImmunoSEQ gave junction-only sequences without quality scores, so filtering differed. Profiled with immunoSEQ multiplex PCR; TCRdb holds only in-frame clones, not every one. The D gene and trimming were derived from the DNA, and the V and J assignments and clone size from that table. The sample consists of around 500,000 clones, almost 80% of them appearing once.

The TCR comes from a woman in her forties in good health. Some clones in this sample may be carry-over from other donors' samples. Sequencing input: PBMCs. This chain joins TRBV7-2 and TRBJ2-1; TRBD1 aligns across 8 bases. CDR3 in amino acids: CASSLGTGHSEQFF. The CDR3 DNA reads TGTGCCAGCAGCTTAGGGACAGGGCACAGTGAGCAGTTCTTC.